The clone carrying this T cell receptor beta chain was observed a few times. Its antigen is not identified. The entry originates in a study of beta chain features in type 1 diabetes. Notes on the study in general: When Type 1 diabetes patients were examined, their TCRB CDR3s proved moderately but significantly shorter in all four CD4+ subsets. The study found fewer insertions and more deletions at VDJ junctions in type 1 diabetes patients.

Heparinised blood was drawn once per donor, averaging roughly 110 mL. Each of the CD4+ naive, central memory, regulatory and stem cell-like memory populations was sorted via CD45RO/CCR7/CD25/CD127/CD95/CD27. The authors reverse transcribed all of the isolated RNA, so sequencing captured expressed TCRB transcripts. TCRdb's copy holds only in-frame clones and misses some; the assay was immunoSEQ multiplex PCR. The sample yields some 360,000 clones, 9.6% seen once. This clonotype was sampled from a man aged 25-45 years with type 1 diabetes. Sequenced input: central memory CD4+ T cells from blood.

For the CDR3, the DNA is TGTGCCTGGAGTCCGGGGAGTGATACGCAGTATTTT. It translates to CAWSPGSDTQYF. This chain uses TRBV30 with TRBJ2-3, with D perhaps TRBD2 (5 bases). The CDR3 length is 12 residues. Germline V gene sequence: CDR1 GTSNPN, CDR2 SVGIG (reference sequence). Trimming cost V 2 bases and J 6 bases, with 9 bases left between them.